This T cell receptor beta chain appears in the sequencing data of a study of T cell repertoires in cytomegalovirus infection. Study-level background: Recently identified HLA-C-restricted CMV epitopes and well-studied HLA-B-restricted CMV epitopes were used by the study. An indication of both CMV infection and matching HLA type came from public TCR beta signatures. Notes on the study in general: Accumulated public TCR beta family frequency recognized individuals carrying CMV together with the relevant HLA. In two of eight donors, the top clonotype was HLA-C-restricted CMV-specific.

Via MiXCR, TCRdb re-called the reads, giving one row per CDR3 protein. The data show about 27,000 distinct CDR3 sequences, with approximately 18% seen just once and 70% to 90% held by the top ten. Worth noting for this clonotype: The antigen remains undetermined.

The CDR3 extends over 14 amino acids. Trimming stripped 0 bases from V and 4 bases from J, with 11 bases between. Germline V gene data show CDR1 as SGHDT and CDR2 as YYEEEE. The sample in question was CD8+ T cells from cultured PBMCs, obtained from culture after CMV antigen stimulation. The sequence came from a human donor in good health (CMV status not recorded). Some clones in this sample may be carry-over from other donors' samples. The chain employs TRBV5-6 and TRBJ2-7; D is possibly TRBD2 (5 bases). The CDR3 region has the DNA TGTGCCAGCAGCTTGGGGACTTGGACTTACGAGCAGTACTTC. Translating it yields CASSLGTWTYEQYF.